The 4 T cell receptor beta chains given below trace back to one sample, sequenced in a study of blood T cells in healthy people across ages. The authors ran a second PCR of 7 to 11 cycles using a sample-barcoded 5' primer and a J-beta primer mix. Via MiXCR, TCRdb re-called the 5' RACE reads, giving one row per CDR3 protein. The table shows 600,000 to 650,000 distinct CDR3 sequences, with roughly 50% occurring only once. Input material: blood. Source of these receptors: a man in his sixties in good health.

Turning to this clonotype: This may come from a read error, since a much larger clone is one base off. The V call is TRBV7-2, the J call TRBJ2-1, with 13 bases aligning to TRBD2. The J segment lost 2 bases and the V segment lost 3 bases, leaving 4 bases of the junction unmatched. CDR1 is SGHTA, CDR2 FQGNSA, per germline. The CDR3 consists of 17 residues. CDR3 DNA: TGTACCAGCAGCTTGTTACTAGCGGGGGGGACCTACAATGAGCAGTTCTTC. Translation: CTSSLLLAGGTYNEQFF. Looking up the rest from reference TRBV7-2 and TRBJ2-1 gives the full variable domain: GAGVSQSPSNKVTEKGKDVELRCDPISGHTALYWYRQSLGQGLEFLIYFQGNSAPDKSGLPSDRFSAERTGGSVSTLTIQRTQQEDSAVYLCTSSLLLAGGTYNEQFFGPGTRLTVL.

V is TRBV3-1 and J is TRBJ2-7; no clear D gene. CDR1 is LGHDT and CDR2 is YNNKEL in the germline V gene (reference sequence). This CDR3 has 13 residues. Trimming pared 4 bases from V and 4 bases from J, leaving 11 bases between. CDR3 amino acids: CASSRPPGYEQYF. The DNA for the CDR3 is TGTGCCAGCAGCCGCCCCCCGGGTTACGAGCAGTACTTC.

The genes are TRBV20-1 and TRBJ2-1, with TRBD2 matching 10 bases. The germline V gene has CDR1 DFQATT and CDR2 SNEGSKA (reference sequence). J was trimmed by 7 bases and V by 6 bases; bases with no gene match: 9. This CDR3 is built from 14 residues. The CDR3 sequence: CSAPSGGAWNEQFF. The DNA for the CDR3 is TGCAGTGCGCCGAGCGGGGGGGCGTGGAATGAGCAGTTCTTC.

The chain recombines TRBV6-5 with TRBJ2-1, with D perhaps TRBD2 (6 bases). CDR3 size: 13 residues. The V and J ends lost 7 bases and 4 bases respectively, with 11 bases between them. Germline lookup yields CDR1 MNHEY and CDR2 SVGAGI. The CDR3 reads CASTRGAYNEQFF. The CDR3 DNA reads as TGTGCCAGCACTCGCGGGGCGTACAATGAGCAGTTCTTC.